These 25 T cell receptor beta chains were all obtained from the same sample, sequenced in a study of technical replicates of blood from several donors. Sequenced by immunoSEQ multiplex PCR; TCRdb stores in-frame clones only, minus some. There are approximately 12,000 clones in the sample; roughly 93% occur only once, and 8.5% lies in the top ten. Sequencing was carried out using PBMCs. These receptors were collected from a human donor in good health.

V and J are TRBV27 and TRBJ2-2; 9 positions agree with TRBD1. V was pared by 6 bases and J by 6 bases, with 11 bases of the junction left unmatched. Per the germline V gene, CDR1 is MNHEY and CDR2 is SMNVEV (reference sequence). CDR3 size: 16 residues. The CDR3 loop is CASSRDTGQGSGELFF. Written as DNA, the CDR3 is TGTGCCAGCAGCAGAGATACGGGACAGGGCTCCGGGGAGCTGTTTTTT.

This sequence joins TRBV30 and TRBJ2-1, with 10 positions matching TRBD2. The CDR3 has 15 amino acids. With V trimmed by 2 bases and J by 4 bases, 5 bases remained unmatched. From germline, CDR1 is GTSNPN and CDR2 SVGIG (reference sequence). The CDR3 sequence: CAWSPPSGSYNEQFF. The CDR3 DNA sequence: TGTGCCTGGAGTCCCCCTAGCGGGAGTTACAATGAGCAGTTCTTC.

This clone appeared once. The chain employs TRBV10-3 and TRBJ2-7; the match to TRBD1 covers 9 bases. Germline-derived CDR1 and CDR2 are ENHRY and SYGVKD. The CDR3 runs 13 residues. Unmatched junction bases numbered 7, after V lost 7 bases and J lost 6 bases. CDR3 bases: TGTGCCATCACTTCCGGGACAGGGATCGAGCAGTACTTC. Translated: CAITSGTGIEQYF.

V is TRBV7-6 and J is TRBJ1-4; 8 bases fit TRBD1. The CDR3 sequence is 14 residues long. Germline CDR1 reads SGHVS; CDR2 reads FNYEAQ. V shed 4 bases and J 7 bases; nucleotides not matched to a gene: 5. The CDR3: CASSYQGAGEKLFF. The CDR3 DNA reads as TGTGCCAGCAGCTACCAGGGGGCGGGTGAAAAACTGTTTTTT.

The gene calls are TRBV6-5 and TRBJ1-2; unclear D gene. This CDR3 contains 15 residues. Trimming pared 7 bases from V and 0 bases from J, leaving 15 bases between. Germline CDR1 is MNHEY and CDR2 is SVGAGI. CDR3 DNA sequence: TGTGCCAGCACCGAGAGGGCGGAATCTAACTATGGCTACACCTTC. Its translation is CASTERAESNYGYTF.

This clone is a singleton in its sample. The CDR3 is CASSERAGDNTGELFF. The CDR3 DNA reads TGTGCCAGCAGTGAGAGGGCAGGCGACAACACCGGGGAGCTGTTTTTT. The J gene is TRBJ2-2, the V gene TRBV6-1; tentatively, D is TRBD2 (5 bases). The CDR3 spans 16 residues. The germline V and J ends were trimmed by 3 bases and 2 bases, with 13 bases remaining between them. Germline V CDR1 and CDR2: MNHNS, SASEGT.

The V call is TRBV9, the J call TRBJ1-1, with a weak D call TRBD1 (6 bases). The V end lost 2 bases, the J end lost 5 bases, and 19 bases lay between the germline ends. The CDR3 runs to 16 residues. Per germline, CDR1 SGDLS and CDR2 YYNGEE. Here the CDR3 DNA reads TGTGCCAGCAGCGTCGTTGTGGGGGCCCCGAGGACTGAAGCTTTCTTT. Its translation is CASSVVVGAPRTEAFF.

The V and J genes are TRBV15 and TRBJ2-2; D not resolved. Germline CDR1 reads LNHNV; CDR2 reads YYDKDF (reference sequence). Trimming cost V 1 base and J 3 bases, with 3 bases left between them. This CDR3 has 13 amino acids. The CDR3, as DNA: TGTGCCACCAGCAGAGCTTACACCGGGGAGCTGTTTTTT. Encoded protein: CATSRAYTGELFF.

The CDR3 nucleotides are TGTGCCAGCGGACTGGGGGCGTACGAGCAGTACTTC. Its protein product is CASGLGAYEQYF. This rearrangement joins TRBV6-1 to TRBJ2-7; D is possibly TRBD1 (6 bases). The V gene's germline CDR1 is MNHNS and CDR2 SASEGT. V lost 8 bases, J lost 4 bases, and 12 bases lay in between. This CDR3 region has 12 residues.

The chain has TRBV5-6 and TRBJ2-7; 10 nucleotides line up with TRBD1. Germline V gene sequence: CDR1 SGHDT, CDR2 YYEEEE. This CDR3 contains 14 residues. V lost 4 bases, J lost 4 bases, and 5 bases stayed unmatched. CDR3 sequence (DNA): TGTGCCAGCAGCCGGGACAGGGGTTCTTACGAGCAGTACTTC. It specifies CASSRDRGSYEQYF.

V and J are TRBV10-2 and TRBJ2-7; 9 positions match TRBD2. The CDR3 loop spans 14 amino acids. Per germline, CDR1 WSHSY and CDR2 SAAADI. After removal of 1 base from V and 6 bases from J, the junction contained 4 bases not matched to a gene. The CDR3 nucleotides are TGCGCCAGCAGTGAGTGGCTAGCGGGATCCGAGCAGTACTTC. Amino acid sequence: CASSEWLAGSEQYF.

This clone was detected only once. CDR3 amino acids: CASSQNEGGSTEAFF. In nucleotides, the CDR3 is TGCGCCAGCAGCCAGAATGAGGGGGGGAGCACTGAAGCTTTCTTT. The V call is TRBV5-1, the J call TRBJ1-1, with a weak D call TRBD1 (6 bases). The CDR3 covers 15 residues. V was pared by 4 bases and J by 4 bases, with 17 bases between. CDR1 SGHRS and CDR2 YFSETQ come from the germline V gene.

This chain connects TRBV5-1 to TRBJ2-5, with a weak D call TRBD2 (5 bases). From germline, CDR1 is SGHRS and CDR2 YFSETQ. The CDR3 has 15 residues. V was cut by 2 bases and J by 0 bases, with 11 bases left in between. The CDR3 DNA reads TGCGCCAGCAGCTTAGTGGGAGCAAACCAAGAGACCCAGTACTTC. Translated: CASSLVGANQETQYF.

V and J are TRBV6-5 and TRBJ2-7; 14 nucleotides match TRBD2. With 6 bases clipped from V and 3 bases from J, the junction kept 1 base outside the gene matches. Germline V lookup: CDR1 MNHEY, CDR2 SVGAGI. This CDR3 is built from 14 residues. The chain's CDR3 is CASRGTSGGYEQYF. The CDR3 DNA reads TGTGCCAGCAGAGGGACTAGCGGGGGCTACGAGCAGTACTTC.

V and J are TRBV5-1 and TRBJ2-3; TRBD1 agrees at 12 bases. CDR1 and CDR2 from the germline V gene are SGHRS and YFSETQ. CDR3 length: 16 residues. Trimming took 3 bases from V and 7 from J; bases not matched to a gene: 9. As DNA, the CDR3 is TGCGCCAGCAGCTGGGGACAGGGGGCGGGGAGAAATACGCAGTATTTT. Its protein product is CASSWGQGAGRNTQYF.

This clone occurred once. The CDR3 sequence: CASSDSNLGAPGELFF. CDR3 bases: TGTGCCAGCAGTGACTCGAACCTAGGGGCACCCGGGGAGCTGTTTTTT. This sequence joins TRBV6-4 and TRBJ2-2; D is possibly TRBD1 (5 bases). Looked up from germline, CDR1 is MRHNA and CDR2 is SNTAGT. Deletions cut 0 bases from V and 6 bases from J, with 14 bases between. CDR3 size: 16 residues.

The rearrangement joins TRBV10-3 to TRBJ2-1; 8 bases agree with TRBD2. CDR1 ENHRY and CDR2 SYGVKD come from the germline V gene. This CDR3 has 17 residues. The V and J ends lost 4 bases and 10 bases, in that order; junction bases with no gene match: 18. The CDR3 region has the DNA TGTGCCATCAGTGGGTCCCCCAGAGGCGGGAGGCTCGCCGAGCAGTTCTTC. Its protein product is CAISGSPRGGRLAEQFF.

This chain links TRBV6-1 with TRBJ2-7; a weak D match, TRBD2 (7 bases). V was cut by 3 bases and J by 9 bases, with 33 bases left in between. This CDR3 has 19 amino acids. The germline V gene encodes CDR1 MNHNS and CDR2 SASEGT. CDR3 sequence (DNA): TGTGCCAGCAGTGACGGGGTTGGGGCAGGGGCCGTCAGACTAGCCTGGCAGTACTTC. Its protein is CASSDGVGAGAVRLAWQYF.

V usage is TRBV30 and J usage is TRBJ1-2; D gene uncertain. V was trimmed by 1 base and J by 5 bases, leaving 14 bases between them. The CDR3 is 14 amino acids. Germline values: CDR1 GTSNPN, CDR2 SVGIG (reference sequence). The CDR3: CAWSASPTGYGYTF. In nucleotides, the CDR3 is TGTGCCTGGAGTGCCTCTCCAACCGGGTATGGCTACACCTTC.

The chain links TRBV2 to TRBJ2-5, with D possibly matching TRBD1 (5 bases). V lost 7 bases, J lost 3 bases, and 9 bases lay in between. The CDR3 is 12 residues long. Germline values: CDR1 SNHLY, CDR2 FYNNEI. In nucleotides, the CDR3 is TGTGCCAGCATCGACAGAAAAGAGACCCAGTACTTC. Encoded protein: CASIDRKETQYF.

CDR3 coding DNA: TGCGCCAGCAGTTACGACCAAGGGGGCGCAAGGACTGAAGCTTTCTTT. It is translated as CASSYDQGGARTEAFF. V and J are TRBV10-2 and TRBJ1-1; 7 nucleotides match TRBD1. This CDR3 is built from 16 residues. The germline gives CDR1 WSHSY, CDR2 SAAADI. V shed 5 bases and J 5 bases; nucleotides not matched to a gene: 14.

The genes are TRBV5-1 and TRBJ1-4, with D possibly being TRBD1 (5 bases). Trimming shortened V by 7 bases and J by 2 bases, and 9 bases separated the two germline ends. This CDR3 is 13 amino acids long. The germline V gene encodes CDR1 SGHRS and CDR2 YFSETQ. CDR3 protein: CASGRGTNEKLFF. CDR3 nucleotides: TGCGCCAGCGGAAGGGGCACTAATGAAAAACTGTTTTTT.

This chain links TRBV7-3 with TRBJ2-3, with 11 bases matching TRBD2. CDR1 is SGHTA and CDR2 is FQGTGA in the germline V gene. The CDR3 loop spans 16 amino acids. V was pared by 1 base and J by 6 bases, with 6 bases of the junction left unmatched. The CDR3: CASSLSLAGGGDTQYF. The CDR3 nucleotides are TGTGCCAGCAGCTTAAGCTTAGCGGGAGGGGGGGATACGCAGTATTTT.

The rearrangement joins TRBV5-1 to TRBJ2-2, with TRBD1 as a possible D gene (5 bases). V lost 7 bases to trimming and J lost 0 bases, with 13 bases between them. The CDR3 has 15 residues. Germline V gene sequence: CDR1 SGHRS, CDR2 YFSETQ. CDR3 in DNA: TGCGCCAGCGGACGTGGGGCTACGAACACCGGGGAGCTGTTTTTT. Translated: CASGRGATNTGELFF. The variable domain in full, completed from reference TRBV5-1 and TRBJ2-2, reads KAGVTQTPRYLIKTRGQQVTLSCSPISGHRSVSWYQQTPGQGLQFLFEYFSETQRNKGNFPGRFSGRQFSNSRSEMNVSTLELGDSALYLCASGRGATNTGELFFGEGSRLTVL.

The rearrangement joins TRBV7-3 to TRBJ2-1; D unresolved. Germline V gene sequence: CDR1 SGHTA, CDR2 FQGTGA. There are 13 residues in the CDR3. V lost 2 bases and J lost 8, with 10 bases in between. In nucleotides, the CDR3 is TGTGCCAGCAGCTTACGGAGAGGCGATGAGCAGTTCTTC. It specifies CASSLRRGDEQFF.